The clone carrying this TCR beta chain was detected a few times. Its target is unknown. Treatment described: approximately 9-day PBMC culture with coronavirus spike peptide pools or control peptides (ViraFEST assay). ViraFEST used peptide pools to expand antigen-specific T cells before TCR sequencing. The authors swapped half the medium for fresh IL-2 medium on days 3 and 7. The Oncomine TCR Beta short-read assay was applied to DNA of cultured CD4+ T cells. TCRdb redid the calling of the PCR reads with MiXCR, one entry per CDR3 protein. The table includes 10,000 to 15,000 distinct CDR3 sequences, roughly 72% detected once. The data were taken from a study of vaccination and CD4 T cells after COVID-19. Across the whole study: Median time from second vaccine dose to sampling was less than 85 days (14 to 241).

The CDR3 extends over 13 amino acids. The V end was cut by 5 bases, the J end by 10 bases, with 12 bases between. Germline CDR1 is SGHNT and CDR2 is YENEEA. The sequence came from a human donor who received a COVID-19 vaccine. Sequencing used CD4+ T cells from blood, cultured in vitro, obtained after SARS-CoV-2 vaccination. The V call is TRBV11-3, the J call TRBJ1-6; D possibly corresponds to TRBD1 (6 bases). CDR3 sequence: CASSLTGRSPLHF. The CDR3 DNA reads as TGTGCCAGCAGCCTCACAGGGAGGTCACCCCTCCACTTT. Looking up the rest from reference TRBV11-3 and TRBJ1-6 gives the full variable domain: EAGVVQSPRYKIIEKKQPVAFWCNPISGHNTLYWYLQNLGQGPELLIRYENEEAVDDSQLPKDRFSAERLKGVDSTLKIQPAELGDSAVYLCASSLTGRSPLHFGNGTRLTVT.